This T cell receptor beta chain stems from a study of cytomegalovirus exposure and HLA in healthy donors (dated by TCRdb to about 2017). Regarding the complete study: According to a later analysis, the 120 validation repertoires were produced on the same platform as the approximately 600 repertoires of the first cohort. The study was designed to test whether signatures of past pathogen exposure could be identified by cataloging public T cell receptors. Besides the first cohort of some 670 subjects, a separate validation cohort made up of 120 different subjects was used. The study combined high-throughput TCR immunosequencing, statistical association of individual TCRs with disease status, and machine learning to predict cytomegalovirus infection status. The study at large found these results: The validation cohort had no HLA typing available for a later analysis, so co-occurrence within that cohort was assessed over all 120 repertoires. Three of the identified cytomegalovirus-associated TCR beta chains were confirmed in vitro to be specific for cytomegalovirus antigens. Of the cluster scores, roughly 95% were above 0 in a later analysis, which found that TCRs clustered in the first cohort also tended to co-occur in the 95 to 150 validation repertoires. In both the original and validation cohorts, the classifier was reported to diagnose cytomegalovirus status with high specificity and sensitivity. It was suggested by the authors that the approach could potentially be generalized to other disease states and immunological phenotypes. Across donors, most TCR sequences were observed very rarely, whereas some public TCRs were present in many individuals. In the study, approximately 150 TCR beta chains were listed as associated with cytomegalovirus.

The donors were included in the validation cohort of 130 or so subjects, a group kept apart from the roughly 700-subject first cohort. Receptor amplification or capture employed the immunoSEQ multiplex PCR assay. The paper's processing steps were these. A statistical classification framework was built to diagnose cytomegalovirus status from the catalog of TCR beta chain sequences. Sourced from immuneACCESS, this table was stored by TCRdb with only in-frame sequences that have V and J called. A share of the clones is absent; for the studies checked, an unresolved V gene accounts for under half, and the remainder has no known explanation. V, J and clone size derive from that table, while D and trimming were established from the DNA sequence. The sample table contains some 130,000 clones; only one count was recorded for about 80% of them. The ten largest clones represent roughly 27% of the sample.

The germline V gene encodes CDR1 SGHRS and CDR2 YFSETQ. Trimming at the junction amounts to 0 bases on V and 0 bases on J, and the germline ends lie 18 bases apart. The CDR3 spans 18 residues, from the cysteine through the phenylalanine. Kept here is only the CDR3 DNA, which spans 54 bases and is read in frame from base 1. On this clone: The specificity of this receptor is unknown. No base qualities exist here, and no much larger clone lies one base off it.

Sequenced sample: PBMCs. The V and J genes are TRBV5-1 and TRBJ1-2; TRBD1 is a weak D gene call, 5 bases matching. This TCR came from a man aged 25-45 years in good health and CMV-seropositive. The CDR3 here reads CASSLGGTGSSTNYGYTF. The DNA reads as follows: TGCGCCAGCAGCTTGGGCGGGACGGGGAGCTCCACTAACTATGGCTACACCTTC. This CDR3, with the reference TRBV5-1 and TRBJ1-2 proteins standing in past its ends, gives the full variable domain KAGVTQTPRYLIKTRGQQVTLSCSPISGHRSVSWYQQTPGQGLQFLFEYFSETQRNKGNFPGRFSGRQFSNSRSEMNVSTLELGDSALYLCASSLGGTGSSTNYGYTFGSGTRLTVV.